This T cell receptor beta chain was documented in a study of blood T cells in healthy people across ages (dated by TCRdb to the mid-2010s). In terms of the full investigation: In model experiments, template switching captured roughly one uniquely barcoded TCR beta cDNA molecule for every two T cells. The donors were divided into four age groups: young (average about 16 years), middle-aged (roughly 42), aged (around 59) and long-lived (roughly 88). Using the same blood draw, the study looked at two additional independent replicas of 1 million unique cDNA reads for two donors, one aged 18 to 30 and the other aged 80 or older. Donors of different ages were randomly distributed across sequencing lanes to avoid experimental bias. Age-related changes in TCR beta repertoire diversity were measured in the study by deep sequencing normalized with unique cDNA molecular identifiers. The research as a whole found: Since profiling was done on bulk unsorted PBMCs, naive and antigen-experienced compartments could not be conclusively compared. As age increased, observed TCR beta diversity per million T cells dropped in a roughly linear way, and a significant reduction was already evident by age roughly 40. Total diversity estimates from one million sequenced T cells were considered lower bounds and underestimates. The long-lived group showed more naive CD4+ T cells, fewer expanded clones and increased TCR diversity than the aged group, suggesting age selection. There was a strong correlation between observed TCR beta diversity and the percentage of naive T cells measured by flow cytometry. Donor CMV infection status was unknown, potentially confounding age-related changes in expanded clonotypes.

The roughly 39 donors, aged 6 to 90 years, were systemically healthy Caucasian individuals from Russia. Each donor gave approximately 9.3 milliliters of peripheral blood, collected into EDTA-treated Vacutainer tubes. Ficoll-Paque density-gradient centrifugation was used to isolate PBMCs, with at least 6.5 million per sample. Total RNA was extracted from PBMCs with Trizol reagent, with at least 5.5 micrograms obtained per sample. For every donor, an aliquot of PBMCs went through flow cytometry to measure the percentages of naive CD45RAhigh/CD27high T cells. The receptor library was made with 5' RACE. This sample was sequenced with an Illumina HiSeq 2500. A second PCR of roughly 7 to 11 cycles was run with a J-beta primer mix and a sample-barcoded 5' primer. A unique molecular identifier was introduced onto each TCR beta cDNA molecule by a template-switch 5' adaptor carrying 12 random nucleotides. Each sample yielded at least 3 million CDR3-containing paired-end reads. All of the RNA was converted into first-strand cDNA using the Mint cDNA synthesis kit, with a TRBC-specific oligonucleotide serving as the primer. All cDNA was treated with uracil-DNA glycosylase and then went through a first 18-cycle PCR with the universal primers M1SS and BC2_uni_R. The source study handled its data this way. For normalization, 1 million high-quality reads, each with a distinct molecular identifier, were randomly selected from each sample. Instead of being binned into consensus sequences, reads that shared molecular identifiers were thrown out. MiTCR, with a Q25 quality threshold and the strictest error-elimination algorithm, was used for CDR3 identification, clonotype clustering and error correction. A nonparametric unseen species model with Euler transformation was used to estimate a lower bound on total TCR beta diversity. The public reads were reprocessed in TCRdb via fastp at Q25 and MiXCR, keeping in-frame beta chains. Rows with a matching CDR3 protein are joined into one entry that keeps the most common DNA and genes. These V and J calls rely on TCRdb rather than the paper's analysis. The sample table shows 1.5 million to 1.9 million distinct CDR3 sequences, and less than 45% are seen once. Jointly, the top ten make up roughly 3.7% of the sample.

From the cysteine up to the phenylalanine, the CDR3 has a length of 14 residues. CDR3 DNA is the only sequence kept; it has 42 bases, read in frame from the first base. CDR1 and CDR2 are drawn from the germline V gene: MNHEY, SVGAGI. In regard to this clonotype: The target of this receptor is not known. A read error may account for a junction end that differs from germline.

This receptor was taken from a young woman in good health. The V gene is TRBV6-5 and the J gene is TRBJ1-2, with 8 central nucleotides matching TRBD1. The sample taken for sequencing was blood. The nucleotide sequence reads as follows: TGTGCCAACAGTCCAGGGGGCCCTAACTATGGCTACACCTTC. Its protein product is CANSPGGPNYGYTF.